What follows are 24 T cell receptor beta chains derived from one specimen sequenced in a study of cytomegalovirus exposure and HLA in healthy donors. PCR used 60 Vbeta primers and 13 Jbeta primers. The method was immunoSEQ multiplex PCR; TCRdb's version includes in-frame clones alone and lacks a portion of them. Of roughly 160,000 clones listed, roughly 80% were seen once; the top ten hold 4.3%. The specimen was PBMCs. The receptors stem from a middle-aged man in good health and CMV-seronegative.

V usage is TRBV30 and J usage is TRBJ1-2, with 11 nucleotides matching TRBD1. This CDR3 region has 16 residues. Trimming cost V 5 bases and J 7 bases; bases outside gene matches: 15. In germline, CDR1 is GTSNPN, CDR2 SVGIG (reference sequence). CDR3 DNA sequence: TGTGCCTGGGAACCACCCGTGGGACAGGGGGTTAGTGGCTACACCTTC. It yields the protein CAWEPPVGQGVSGYTF.

This chain joins TRBV27 and TRBJ2-1; TRBD2 agrees at 12 bases. CDR1 MNHEY and CDR2 SMNVEV come from the germline V gene (reference sequence). CDR3 length: 15 amino acids. The V segment lost 4 bases and the J segment 9 bases; nucleotides outside the gene matches: 7. This chain's CDR3 is CASSSRTSGVGEQFF. CDR3 DNA sequence: TGTGCCAGCAGTTCCCGGACTAGCGGGGTGGGTGAGCAGTTCTTC.

The rearrangement uses TRBV7-3 and TRBJ2-1; weak D call: TRBD1 (6 bases). The CDR3 has 13 amino acids. Germline V lookup: CDR1 SGHTA, CDR2 FQGTGA. V was clipped by 5 bases and J by 5 bases, with 10 bases between them. The CDR3 reads CASSTGTNNEQFF. Here the CDR3 DNA reads TGTGCCAGCAGCACCGGGACAAACAATGAGCAGTTCTTC. Full variable domain (outside the CDR3, taken from reference TRBV7-3 and TRBJ2-1): GAGVSQTPSNKVTEKGKYVELRCDPISGHTALYWYRQSLGQGPEFLIYFQGTGAADDSGLPNDRFFAVRPEGSVSTLKIQRTERGDSAVYLCASSTGTNNEQFFGPGTRLTVL.

The chain couples TRBV6-5 to TRBJ1-2; 7 nucleotides align to TRBD1. Germline V gives CDR1 MNHEY, CDR2 SVGAGI. With V trimmed by 5 bases and J by 8 bases, 5 bases remained unmatched. CDR3 length equals 12 residues. The CDR3 loop reads CASSRQGYGYTF. In nucleotides, the CDR3 is TGTGCCAGCAGTAGACAGGGTTACGGCTACACCTTC.

V is TRBV6-1 and J is TRBJ1-5; tentative D call: TRBD1 (6 bases). Germline values: CDR1 MNHNS, CDR2 SASEGT. V was cut by 4 bases and J by 0 bases, with 19 bases left in between. This CDR3 is built from 18 residues. The CDR3 DNA sequence: TGTGCCAGCAGTGTAAGATCAGGGAGGGGGTATAGCAATCAGCCCCAGCATTTT. Its translation: CASSVRSGRGYSNQPQHF.

This sequence joins TRBV11-2 and TRBJ2-3; 13 bases map to TRBD2. J gave up 4 bases and V 5 bases, and 6 bases lay outside the gene matches. From germline, CDR1 is SGHAT and CDR2 FQNNGV. CDR3 length: 16 amino acids. The CDR3 here is CASSLLAGGKADTQYF. The CDR3 DNA sequence: TGTGCCAGCAGCCTACTAGCGGGGGGGAAGGCAGATACGCAGTATTTT. Full variable domain (rest looked up from reference TRBV11-2 and TRBJ2-3): EAGVAQSPRYKIIEKRQSVAFWCNPISGHATLYWYQQILGQGPKLLIQFQNNGVVDDSQLPKDRFSAERLKGVDSTLKIQPAKLEDSAVYLCASSLLAGGKADTQYFGPGTRLTVL.

For this clone: Germline is not matched at one junction end, which may reflect a read error. This chain connects TRBV7-9 to TRBJ2-1, with D possibly TRBD1 on 5 matching bases. Per germline, CDR1 SEHNR and CDR2 FQNEAQ (reference sequence). The CDR3 consists of 16 residues. The CDR3 DNA sequence: TGTTCCAGCAGCTTACAGGCCCTAAGCTCCTACAATGAGCAGTTCTTC. It is translated as CSSSLQALSSYNEQFF.

The CDR3 region has the DNA TGCGCCAGCAGCCAACCCCTCGAAAAACTGTTTTTT. It encodes CASSQPLEKLFF. The chain carries TRBV4-1 and TRBJ1-4; no clear D. Trimming took off 2 bases at V and 8 bases at J, with 6 bases between the two ends. Germline V gives CDR1 MGHRA, CDR2 YSYEKL. This CDR3 region has 12 residues.

V is TRBV27 and J is TRBJ1-3, with TRBD1 matching 8 bases. The CDR3 spans 14 residues. CDR1 is MNHEY, CDR2 SMNVEV, per germline (reference sequence). V lost 3 bases, J lost 4 bases, and 2 bases stayed unmatched. CDR3 region: CASSLQGAGNTIYF. The CDR3 DNA sequence: TGTGCCAGCAGTTTGCAGGGGGCGGGAAACACCATATATTTT.

The chain links TRBV6-1 to TRBJ1-3; 7 nucleotides align to TRBD1. Germline trimming cut 3 bases from V and 0 bases from J; bases unmatched to any gene: 8. Germline values: CDR1 MNHNS, CDR2 SASEGT. This CDR3 contains 17 residues. The CDR3 DNA sequence: TGTGCCAGCAGTGAGGGCTACAGGGGATCCTCTGGAAACACCATATATTTT. Protein product: CASSEGYRGSSGNTIYF.

The rearrangement uses TRBV5-8 and TRBJ1-1; 8 bases are shared with TRBD1. In germline, CDR1 is SGHTS, CDR2 YDEGEE. Losses at the gene ends were 7 bases for V and 4 bases for J; bases not matched to a gene: 9. CDR3 length: 14 residues. The CDR3 is CASALTGVGTEAFF. The CDR3, as DNA: TGTGCCAGCGCCTTGACAGGGGTCGGCACTGAAGCTTTCTTT.

This clone was picked up a small number of times. CDR3 loop: CASRERVSYEQYF. CDR3 DNA: TGTGCCAGCCGGGAAAGGGTATCCTACGAGCAGTACTTC. This chain uses TRBV6-1 with TRBJ2-5, with D possibly TRBD2 on 5 matching bases. The DNA end lines up better with TRBJ2-7; the J call may be wrong. The CDR3 totals 13 residues. Germline V gives CDR1 MNHNS, CDR2 SASEGT.

This sequence joins TRBV5-6 and TRBJ2-7; weak D call: TRBD1 (5 bases). This CDR3 is built from 16 residues. V lost 4 bases and J 6 bases, leaving 23 bases between the germline ends. Germline loops: CDR1 SGHDT, CDR2 YYEEEE. In DNA form, the CDR3 reads TGTGCCAGCAGCCCTGGGGCGGCGGCCCTCGAAGCCGAGCAGTACTTC. Its translation: CASSPGAAALEAEQYF.

This chain connects TRBV7-9 to TRBJ1-1, with D unclear. This CDR3 has 15 amino acids. CDR1 is SEHNR, CDR2 FQNEAQ, per germline (reference sequence). Trimming pared 1 base from V and 1 base from J, leaving 10 bases between. In nucleotides, the CDR3 is TGTGCCAGCAGCTTAGGCGGGGTTAAGAACACTGAAGCTTTCTTT. Protein sequence: CASSLGGVKNTEAFF.

The CDR3 is CASSQGSGMNSPLHF. In nucleotides, the CDR3 is TGTGCCAGCAGCCAGGGTTCCGGTATGAATTCACCCCTCCACTTT. The chain recombines TRBV5-6 with TRBJ1-6; D is possibly TRBD1 (5 bases). The CDR3 is 15 amino acids. V was clipped by 4 bases and J by 7 bases, with 15 bases between them. CDR1 and CDR2 (germline): SGHDT, YYEEEE.

This chain uses TRBV5-1 with TRBJ2-3; D unresolved. V lost 3 bases and J lost 0, with 8 bases in between. The CDR3 runs 14 residues. The germline V gene encodes CDR1 SGHRS and CDR2 YFSETQ. Written as DNA, the CDR3 is TGCGCCAGCAGCTCTCCCTCTAGCACAGATACGCAGTATTTT. Its translation is CASSSPSSTDTQYF.

V and J are TRBV6-5 and TRBJ2-7; tentatively, D is TRBD1 (5 bases). The CDR3 spans 9 residues. Trimming removed 11 bases from V and 5 bases from J, with 7 bases in between. Germline values: CDR1 MNHEY, CDR2 SVGAGI. The CDR3 region has the DNA TGTGCCGCAGGGCACGAGCAGTACTTC. The encoded protein is CAAGHEQYF.

The rearrangement joins TRBV15 to TRBJ2-1; 10 bases line up with TRBD2. This CDR3 spans 15 amino acids. Trimming removed 4 bases from V and 5 bases from J; junction bases left unmatched: 5. The germline CDR1 and CDR2 sequences are LNHNV and YYDKDF (reference sequence). Written as DNA, the CDR3 is TGTGCCACCAGCACCGCTAGCGGGAGCAACAATGAGCAGTTCTTC. It specifies CATSTASGSNNEQFF.

As concerns this clone: At the DNA level, this CDR3 is encoded by other sequences in the same sample as well. J is TRBJ1-1 and V is TRBV18, with a tentative D call TRBD1 (6 bases). CDR1 is KGHSH, CDR2 LQKENI, per germline. The CDR3 sequence is 14 residues long. V lost 3 bases to trimming and J lost 4 bases, with 12 bases between them. This chain's CDR3 is CASSPGGGGTEAFF. As DNA, the CDR3 is TGTGCCAGCTCACCGGGGGGCGGGGGCACTGAAGCTTTCTTT.

J is TRBJ1-1 and V is TRBV10-1, with TRBD1 matching over 7 bases. The germline V gene encodes CDR1 WNHNN and CDR2 SYGVQD (reference sequence). V dropped 6 bases and J dropped 0; count of bases not matched to a gene: 4. The CDR3 is 14 residues long. CDR3 residues: CASSLGQVNTEAFF. The CDR3 DNA sequence: TGCGCCAGCAGCCTCGGACAGGTGAACACTGAAGCTTTCTTT.

The CDR3: CASSLRQGQNEKLFF. The CDR3 DNA follows: TGTGCCAGCAGTCTTAGACAAGGACAAAATGAAAAACTGTTTTTT. The V and J genes are TRBV2 and TRBJ1-4, with D possibly matching TRBD1 (5 bases). V was pared by 5 bases and J by 5 bases, with 15 bases between. Germline V lookup: CDR1 SNHLY, CDR2 FYNNEI. The CDR3 runs to 15 residues.

The CDR3 sequence: CASSRQDSYEQYF. The CDR3 DNA follows: TGTGCCAGCAGCCGACAGGACTCCTACGAGCAGTACTTC. The chain has TRBV5-4 and TRBJ2-7; TRBD1 is a possible D gene (6 bases). V was trimmed by 4 bases and J by 0 bases, leaving 8 bases between them. Germline CDR1 reads SGHNT; CDR2 reads YYREEE (reference sequence). This CDR3 has 13 residues.

The J gene is TRBJ2-7, the V gene TRBV6-5; no clear D gene. The CDR3 has 13 residues. Germline CDR1 is MNHEY and CDR2 is SVGAGI. The ends were cut back, 6 bases at V and 4 bases at J, with 13 bases in the middle. In DNA, the CDR3 is TGTGCCAGCAGAGACGGCGGAGATTACGAGCAGTACTTC. Its protein is CASRDGGDYEQYF.

The CDR3 is CASSEQGPVWEKLFF. CDR3 DNA sequence: TGTGCCAGCAGTGAACAGGGGCCCGTATGGGAAAAACTGTTTTTT. The V and J genes are TRBV25-1 and TRBJ1-4; D might be TRBD1 (6 bases). Trimming left V 2 bases short and J 8 bases short, with 15 bases between. CDR3 length equals 15 residues. Germline assignment: CDR1 MGHDK and CDR2 SYGVNS.